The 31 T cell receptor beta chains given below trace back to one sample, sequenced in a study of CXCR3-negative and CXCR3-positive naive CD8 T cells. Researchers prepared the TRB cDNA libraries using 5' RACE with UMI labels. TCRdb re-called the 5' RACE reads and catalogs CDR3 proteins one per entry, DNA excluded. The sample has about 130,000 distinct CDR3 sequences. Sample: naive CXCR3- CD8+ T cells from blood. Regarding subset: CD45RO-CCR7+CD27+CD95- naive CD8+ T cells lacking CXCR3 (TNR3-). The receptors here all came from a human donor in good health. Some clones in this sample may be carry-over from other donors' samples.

CDR3 amino acids: CASKSAGEPQNTGELFF. The genes are TRBV7-6 and TRBJ2-2. From germline, CDR1 is SGHVS and CDR2 FNYEAQ. This CDR3 region has 17 residues.

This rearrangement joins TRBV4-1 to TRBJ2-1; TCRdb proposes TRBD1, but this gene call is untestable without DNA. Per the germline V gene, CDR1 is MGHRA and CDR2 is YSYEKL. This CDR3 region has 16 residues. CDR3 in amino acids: CASSQDKGTPYNEQFF.

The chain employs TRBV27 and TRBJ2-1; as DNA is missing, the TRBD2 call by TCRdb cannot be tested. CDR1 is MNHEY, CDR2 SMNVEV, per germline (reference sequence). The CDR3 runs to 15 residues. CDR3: CASSLTASGSNEQFF.

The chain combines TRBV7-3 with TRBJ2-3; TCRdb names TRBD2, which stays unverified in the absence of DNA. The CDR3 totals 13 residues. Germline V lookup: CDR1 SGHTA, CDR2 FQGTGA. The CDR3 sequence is CASSPSGTSRQYF.

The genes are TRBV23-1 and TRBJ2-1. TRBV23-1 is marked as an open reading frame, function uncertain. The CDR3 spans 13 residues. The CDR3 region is CASSQSDPNEQFF.

CDR3: CASSLWDSLEYEQYF. The chain has TRBV28 and TRBJ2-7; the TCRdb call, TRBD1, lacks DNA for checking. Germline V lookup: CDR1 MDHEN, CDR2 SYDVKM. There are 15 residues in the CDR3.

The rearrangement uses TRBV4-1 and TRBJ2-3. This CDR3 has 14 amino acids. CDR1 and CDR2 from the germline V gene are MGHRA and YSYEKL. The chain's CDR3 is CASSQDLATDTQYF.

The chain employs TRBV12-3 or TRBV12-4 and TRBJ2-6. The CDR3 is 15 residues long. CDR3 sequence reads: CASSSPGSGANVLTF.

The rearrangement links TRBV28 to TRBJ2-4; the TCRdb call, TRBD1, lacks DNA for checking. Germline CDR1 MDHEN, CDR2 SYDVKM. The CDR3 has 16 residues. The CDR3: CASSFFSGFAKNIQYF.

The CDR3 sequence is CSVVTDSSYEQYF. The chain has TRBV29-1 and TRBJ2-7. CDR3 length: 13 residues. From germline, CDR1 is SQVTM and CDR2 ANQGSEA.

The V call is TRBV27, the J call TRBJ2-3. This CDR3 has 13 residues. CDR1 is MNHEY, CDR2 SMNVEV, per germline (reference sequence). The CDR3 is CASTSIGTDTQYF.

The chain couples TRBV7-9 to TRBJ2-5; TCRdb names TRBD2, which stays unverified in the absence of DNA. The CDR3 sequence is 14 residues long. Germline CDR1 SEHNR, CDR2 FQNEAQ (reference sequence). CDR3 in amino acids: CASSPSGSRETQYF.

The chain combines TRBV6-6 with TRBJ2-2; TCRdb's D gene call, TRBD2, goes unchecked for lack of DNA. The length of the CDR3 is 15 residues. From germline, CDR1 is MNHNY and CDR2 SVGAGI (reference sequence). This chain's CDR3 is CASSYGGPNTGELFF.

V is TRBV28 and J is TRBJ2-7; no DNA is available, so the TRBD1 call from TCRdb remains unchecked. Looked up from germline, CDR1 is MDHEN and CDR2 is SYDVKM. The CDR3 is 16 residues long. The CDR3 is CASSRGEQYNSYEQYF.

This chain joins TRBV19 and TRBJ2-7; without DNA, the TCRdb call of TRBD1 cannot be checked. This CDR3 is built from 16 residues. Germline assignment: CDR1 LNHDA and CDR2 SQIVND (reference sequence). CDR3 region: CASSPRGLSAIYEQYF.

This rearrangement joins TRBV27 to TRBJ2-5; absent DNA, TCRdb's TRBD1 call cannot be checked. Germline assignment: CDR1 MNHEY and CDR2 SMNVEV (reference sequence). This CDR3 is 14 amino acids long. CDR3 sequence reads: CASSPRQVQETQYF.

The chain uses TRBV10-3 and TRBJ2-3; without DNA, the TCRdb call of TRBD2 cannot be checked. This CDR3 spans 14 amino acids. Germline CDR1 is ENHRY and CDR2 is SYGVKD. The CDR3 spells CAISLGLGSDTQYF.

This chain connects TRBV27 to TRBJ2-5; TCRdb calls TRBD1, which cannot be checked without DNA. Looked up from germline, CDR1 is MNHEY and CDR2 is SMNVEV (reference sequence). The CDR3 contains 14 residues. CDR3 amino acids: CASSNRGFAETQYF.

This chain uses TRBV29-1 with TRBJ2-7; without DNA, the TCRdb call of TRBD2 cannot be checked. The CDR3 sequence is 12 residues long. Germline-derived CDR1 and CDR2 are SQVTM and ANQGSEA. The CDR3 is CSVEDGGNEQYF.

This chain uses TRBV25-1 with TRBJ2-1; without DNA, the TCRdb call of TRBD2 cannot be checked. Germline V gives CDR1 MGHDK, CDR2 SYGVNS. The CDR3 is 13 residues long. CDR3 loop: CASSGSARSEQFF.

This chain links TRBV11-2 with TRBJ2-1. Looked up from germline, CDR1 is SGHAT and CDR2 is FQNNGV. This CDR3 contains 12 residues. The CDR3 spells CASSFTSDEQFF.

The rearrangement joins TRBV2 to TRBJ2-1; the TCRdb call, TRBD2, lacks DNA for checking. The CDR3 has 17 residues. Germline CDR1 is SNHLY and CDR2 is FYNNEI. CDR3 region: CASSGGTSGGIDNEQFF.

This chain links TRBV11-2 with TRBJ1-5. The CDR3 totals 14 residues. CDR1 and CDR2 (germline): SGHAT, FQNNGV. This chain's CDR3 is CASSLSGFNQPQHF.

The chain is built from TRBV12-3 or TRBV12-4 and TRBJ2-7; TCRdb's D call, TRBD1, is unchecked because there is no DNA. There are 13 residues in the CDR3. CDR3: CASSWTGGGEQYF.

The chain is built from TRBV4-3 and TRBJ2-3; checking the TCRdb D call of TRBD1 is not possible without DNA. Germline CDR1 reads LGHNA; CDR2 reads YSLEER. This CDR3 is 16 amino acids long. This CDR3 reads CASSPQGQGAGDTQYF.

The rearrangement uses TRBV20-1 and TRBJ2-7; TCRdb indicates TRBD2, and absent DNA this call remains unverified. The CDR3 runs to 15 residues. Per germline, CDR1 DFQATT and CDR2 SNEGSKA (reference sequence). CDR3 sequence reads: CSAQEYRDRAHEQYF.

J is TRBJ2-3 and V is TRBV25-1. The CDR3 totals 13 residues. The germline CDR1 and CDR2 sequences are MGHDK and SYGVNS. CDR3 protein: CASSERGLDTQYF. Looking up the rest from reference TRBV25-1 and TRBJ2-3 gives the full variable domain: EADIYQTPRYLVIGTGKKITLECSQTMGHDKMYWYQQDPGMELHLIHYSYGVNSTEKGDLSSESTVSRIRTEHFPLTLESARPSHTSQYLCASSERGLDTQYFGPGTRLTVL.

The CDR3 sequence: CATKSVVSNEQFF. The gene calls are TRBV24-1 and TRBJ2-1. The length of the CDR3 is 13 residues. The germline V gene encodes CDR1 KGHDR and CDR2 SFDVKD.

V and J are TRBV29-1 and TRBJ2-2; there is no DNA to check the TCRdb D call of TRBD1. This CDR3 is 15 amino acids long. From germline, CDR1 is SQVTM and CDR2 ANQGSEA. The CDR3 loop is CSVVSAGENTGELFF.

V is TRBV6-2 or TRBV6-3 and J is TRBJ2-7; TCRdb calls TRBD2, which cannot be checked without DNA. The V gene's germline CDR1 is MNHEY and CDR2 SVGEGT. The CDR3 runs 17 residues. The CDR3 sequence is CASSYPSGAGINYEQYF.

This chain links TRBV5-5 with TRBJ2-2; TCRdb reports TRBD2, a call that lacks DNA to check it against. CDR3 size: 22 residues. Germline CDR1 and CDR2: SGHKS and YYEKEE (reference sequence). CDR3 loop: CASSSMPGLWLAGGLDTGELFF.